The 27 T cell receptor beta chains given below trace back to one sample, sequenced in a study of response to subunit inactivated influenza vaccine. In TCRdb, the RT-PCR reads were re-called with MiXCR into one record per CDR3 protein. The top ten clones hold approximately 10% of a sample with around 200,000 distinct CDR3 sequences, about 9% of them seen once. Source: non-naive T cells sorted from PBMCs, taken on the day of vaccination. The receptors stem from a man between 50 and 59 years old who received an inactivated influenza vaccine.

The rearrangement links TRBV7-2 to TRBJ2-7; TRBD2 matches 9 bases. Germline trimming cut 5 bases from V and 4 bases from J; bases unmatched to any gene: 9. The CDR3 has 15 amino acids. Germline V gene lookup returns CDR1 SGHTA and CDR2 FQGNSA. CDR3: CASSPYGAGGYEQYF. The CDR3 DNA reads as TGTGCCAGCAGCCCGTACGGTGCGGGGGGGTACGAGCAGTACTTC.

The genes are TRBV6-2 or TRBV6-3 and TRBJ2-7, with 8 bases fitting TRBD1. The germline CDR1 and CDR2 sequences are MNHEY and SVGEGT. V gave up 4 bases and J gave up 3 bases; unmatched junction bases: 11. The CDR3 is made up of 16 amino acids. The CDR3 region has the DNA TGTGCCAGCAGTTGGAGATCGGACAGGGAGAACTACGAGCAGTACTTC. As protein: CASSWRSDRENYEQYF.

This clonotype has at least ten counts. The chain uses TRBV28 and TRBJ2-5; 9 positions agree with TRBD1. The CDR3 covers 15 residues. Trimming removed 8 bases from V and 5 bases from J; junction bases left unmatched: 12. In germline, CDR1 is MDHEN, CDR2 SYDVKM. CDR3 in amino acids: CASCNTGTGYETQYF. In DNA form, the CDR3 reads TGTGCCAGCTGCAATACCGGGACAGGGTATGAGACCCAGTACTTC.

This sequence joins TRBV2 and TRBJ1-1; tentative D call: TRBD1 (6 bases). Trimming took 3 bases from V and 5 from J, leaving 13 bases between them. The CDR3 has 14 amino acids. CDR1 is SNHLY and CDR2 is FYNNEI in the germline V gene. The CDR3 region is CASSESQGWTEAFF. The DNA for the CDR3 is TGTGCCAGCAGTGAGTCACAGGGCTGGACTGAAGCTTTCTTT.

The CDR3 DNA reads TGTGCCAGCAGCTTAGATCCGACAGGGTCTGAAGCTTTCTTT. It translates to CASSLDPTGSEAFF. This chain connects TRBV7-9 to TRBJ1-1; TRBD1 matches at 7 bases. Germline loops: CDR1 SEHNR, CDR2 FQNEAQ (reference sequence). The V gene end was trimmed by 1 base and the J gene end by 6 bases; junction bases not matched to a gene: 5. The CDR3 is 14 residues long.

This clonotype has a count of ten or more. CDR3 DNA sequence: TGCGCCAGCAGCCAAGTGGGGGCTGCTGGAAACACCATATATTTT. Translation gives CASSQVGAAGNTIYF. This sequence joins TRBV4-1 and TRBJ1-3; D is possibly TRBD1 (6 bases). CDR1 is MGHRA, CDR2 YSYEKL, per germline. The CDR3 consists of 15 residues. V was trimmed by 1 base and J by 2 bases, leaving 9 bases between them.

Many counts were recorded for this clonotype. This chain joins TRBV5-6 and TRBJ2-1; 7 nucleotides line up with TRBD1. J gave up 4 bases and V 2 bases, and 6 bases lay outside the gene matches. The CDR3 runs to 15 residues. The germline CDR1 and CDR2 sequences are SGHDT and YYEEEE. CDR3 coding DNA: TGTGCCAGCAGCTTAGGGACAGCGGTGTACAATGAGCAGTTCTTC. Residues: CASSLGTAVYNEQFF.

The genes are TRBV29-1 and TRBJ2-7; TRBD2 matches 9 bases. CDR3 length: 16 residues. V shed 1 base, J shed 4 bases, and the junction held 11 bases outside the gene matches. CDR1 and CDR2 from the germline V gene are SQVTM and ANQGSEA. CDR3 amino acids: CSVEGLISGSLYEQYF. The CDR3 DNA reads TGCAGCGTTGAAGGCCTCATTAGCGGGAGTTTATACGAGCAGTACTTC.

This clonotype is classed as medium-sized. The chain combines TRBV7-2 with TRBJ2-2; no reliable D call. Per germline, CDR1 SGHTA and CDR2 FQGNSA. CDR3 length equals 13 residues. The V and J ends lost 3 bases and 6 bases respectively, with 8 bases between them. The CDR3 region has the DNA TGTGCCAGCAGCTTTCGAGAGGCCGGGGAGCTGTTTTTT. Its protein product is CASSFREAGELFF.

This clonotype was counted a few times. The CDR3 here is CASILLSSGKETQYF. DNA of the CDR3: TGTGCCAGCATCCTTCTTTCTAGCGGAAAAGAGACCCAGTACTTC. The rearrangement joins TRBV21-1 to TRBJ2-5; the table gives TRBD2 as D, unverified against the DNA. TRBV21-1 is classified as a pseudogene. CDR3 length: 15 amino acids.

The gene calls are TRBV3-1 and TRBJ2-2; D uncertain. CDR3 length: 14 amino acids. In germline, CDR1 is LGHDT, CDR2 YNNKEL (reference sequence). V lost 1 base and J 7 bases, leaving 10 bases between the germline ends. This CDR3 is CASSQGGFLGELFF. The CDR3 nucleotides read TGTGCCAGCAGCCAAGGCGGCTTCCTCGGGGAGCTGTTTTTT.

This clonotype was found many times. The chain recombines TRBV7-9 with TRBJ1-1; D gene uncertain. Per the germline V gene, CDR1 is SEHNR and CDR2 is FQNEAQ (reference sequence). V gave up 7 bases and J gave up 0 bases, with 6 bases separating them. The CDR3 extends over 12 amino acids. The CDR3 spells CASTVMNTEAFF. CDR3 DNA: TGTGCCAGCACCGTGATGAACACTGAAGCTTTCTTT.

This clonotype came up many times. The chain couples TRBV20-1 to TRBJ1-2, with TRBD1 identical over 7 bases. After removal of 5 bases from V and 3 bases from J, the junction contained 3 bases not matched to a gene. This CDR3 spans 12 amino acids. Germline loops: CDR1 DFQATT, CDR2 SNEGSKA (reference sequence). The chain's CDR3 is CSAVGTDYGYTF. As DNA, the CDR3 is TGCAGTGCTGTAGGGACAGACTATGGCTACACCTTC.

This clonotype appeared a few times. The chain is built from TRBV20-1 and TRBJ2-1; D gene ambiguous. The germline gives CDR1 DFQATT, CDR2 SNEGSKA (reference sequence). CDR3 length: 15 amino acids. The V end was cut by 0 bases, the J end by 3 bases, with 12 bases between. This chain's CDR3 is CSARDPRKGYNEQFF. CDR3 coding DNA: TGCAGTGCTAGAGATCCCAGGAAGGGCTACAATGAGCAGTTCTTC.

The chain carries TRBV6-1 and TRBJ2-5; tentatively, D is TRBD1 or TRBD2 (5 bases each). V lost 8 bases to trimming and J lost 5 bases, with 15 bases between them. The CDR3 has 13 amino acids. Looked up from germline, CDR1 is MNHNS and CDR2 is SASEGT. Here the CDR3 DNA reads TGTGCCAGCGCCCGGGACGGCGGGGAGACCCAGTACTTC. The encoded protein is CASARDGGETQYF.

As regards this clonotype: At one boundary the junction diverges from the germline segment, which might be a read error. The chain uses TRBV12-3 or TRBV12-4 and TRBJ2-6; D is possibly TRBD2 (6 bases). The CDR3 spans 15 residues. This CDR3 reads CTSSLGGSGANVLTF. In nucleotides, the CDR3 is TGTACCAGCAGTTTAGGAGGGTCTGGGGCCAACGTCCTGACTTTC.

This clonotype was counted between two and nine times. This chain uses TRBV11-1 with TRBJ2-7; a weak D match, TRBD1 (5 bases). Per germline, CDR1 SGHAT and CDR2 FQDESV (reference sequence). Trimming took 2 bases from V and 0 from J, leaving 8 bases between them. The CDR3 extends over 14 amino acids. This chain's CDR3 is CASSLNRFSYEQYF. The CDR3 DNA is TGTGCCAGCAGCTTAAACAGGTTCTCCTACGAGCAGTACTTC.

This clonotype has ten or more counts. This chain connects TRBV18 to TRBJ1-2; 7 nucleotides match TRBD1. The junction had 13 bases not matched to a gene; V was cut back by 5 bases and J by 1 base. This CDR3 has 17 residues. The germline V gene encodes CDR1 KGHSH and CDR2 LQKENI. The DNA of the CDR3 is TGTGCCAGCTCAACACGACCACCGGGACAGCTTAACTATGGCTACACCTTC. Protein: CASSTRPPGQLNYGYTF.

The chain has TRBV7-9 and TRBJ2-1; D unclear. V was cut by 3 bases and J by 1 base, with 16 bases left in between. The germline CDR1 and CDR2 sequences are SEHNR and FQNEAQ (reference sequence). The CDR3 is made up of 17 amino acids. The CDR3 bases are TGTGCCAGCAGCTTGAGGACCCCTTTTAATTCCTACAATGAGCAGTTCTTC. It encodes CASSLRTPFNSYNEQFF.

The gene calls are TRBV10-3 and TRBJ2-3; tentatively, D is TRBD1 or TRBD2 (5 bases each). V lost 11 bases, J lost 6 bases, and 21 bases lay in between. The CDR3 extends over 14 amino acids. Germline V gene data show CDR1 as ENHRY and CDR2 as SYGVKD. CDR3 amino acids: CASSGTNLVDTQYF. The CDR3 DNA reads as TGTGCCTCTTCCGGGACCAACCTAGTGGATACGCAGTATTTT.

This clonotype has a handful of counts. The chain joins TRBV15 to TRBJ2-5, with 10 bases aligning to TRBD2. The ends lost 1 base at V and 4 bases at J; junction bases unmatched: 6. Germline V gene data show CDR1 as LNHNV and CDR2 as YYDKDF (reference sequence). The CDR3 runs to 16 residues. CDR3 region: CATSRGSGGATETQYF. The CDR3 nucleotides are TGTGCCACCAGCAGAGGAAGCGGGGGGGCCACAGAGACCCAGTACTTC.

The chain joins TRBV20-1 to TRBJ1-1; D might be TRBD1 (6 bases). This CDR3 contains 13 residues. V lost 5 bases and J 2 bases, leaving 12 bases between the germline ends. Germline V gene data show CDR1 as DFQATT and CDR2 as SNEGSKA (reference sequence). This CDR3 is CSARQEINTEAFF. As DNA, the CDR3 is TGCAGTGCTCGACAGGAGATTAACACTGAAGCTTTCTTT.

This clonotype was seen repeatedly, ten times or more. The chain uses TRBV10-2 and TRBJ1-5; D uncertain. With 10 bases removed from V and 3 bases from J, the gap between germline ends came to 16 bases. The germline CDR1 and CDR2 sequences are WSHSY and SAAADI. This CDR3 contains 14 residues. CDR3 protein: CATSSDGFNQPQHF. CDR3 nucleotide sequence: TGCGCCACCTCATCGGACGGCTTCAATCAGCCCCAGCATTTT.

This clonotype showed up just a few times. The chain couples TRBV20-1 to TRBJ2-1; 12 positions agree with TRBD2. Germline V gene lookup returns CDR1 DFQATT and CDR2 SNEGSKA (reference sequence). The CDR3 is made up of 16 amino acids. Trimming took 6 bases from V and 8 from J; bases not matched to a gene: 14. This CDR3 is CSAPTSGGLGLHEQFF. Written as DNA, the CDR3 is TGCAGTGCCCCGACTAGCGGGGGCCTAGGATTGCATGAGCAGTTCTTC.

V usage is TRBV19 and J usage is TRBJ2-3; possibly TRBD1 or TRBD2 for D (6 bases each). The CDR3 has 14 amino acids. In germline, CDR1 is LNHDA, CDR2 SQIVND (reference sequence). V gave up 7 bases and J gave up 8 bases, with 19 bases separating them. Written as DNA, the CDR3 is TGTGCCAGTACCAAGGGGGGATCCGGAGGTACGCAGTATTTT. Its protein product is CASTKGGSGGTQYF. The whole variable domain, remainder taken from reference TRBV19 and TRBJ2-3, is DGGITQSPKYLFRKEGQNVTLSCEQNLNHDAMYWYRQDPGQGLRLIYYSQIVNDFQKGDIAEGYSVSREKKESFPLTVTSAQKNPTAFYLCASTKGGSGGTQYFGPGTRLTVL.

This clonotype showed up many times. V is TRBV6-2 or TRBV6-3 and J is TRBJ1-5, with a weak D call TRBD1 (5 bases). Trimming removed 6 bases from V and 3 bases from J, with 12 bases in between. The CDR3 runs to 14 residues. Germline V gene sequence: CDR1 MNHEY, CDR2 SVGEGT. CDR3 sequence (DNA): TGTGCCAGCAGCAAGGGGAGGGACAATCAGCCCCAGCATTTT. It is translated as CASSKGRDNQPQHF.

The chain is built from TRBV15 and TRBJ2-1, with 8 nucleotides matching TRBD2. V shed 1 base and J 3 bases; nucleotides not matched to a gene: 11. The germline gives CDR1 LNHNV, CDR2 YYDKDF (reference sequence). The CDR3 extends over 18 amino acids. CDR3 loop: CATSRVPPLAGYYNEQFF. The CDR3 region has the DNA TGTGCCACCAGCAGAGTCCCCCCGCTAGCGGGTTACTACAATGAGCAGTTCTTC.